The rows below give T cell receptor beta chains drawn from one sample of a study of T cell changes during pregnancy in multiple sclerosis. Some clones are missing from TCRdb's copy, which holds only in-frame ones; the method was immunoSEQ multiplex PCR. This sample yields 50,000 or so clones, of which 75% to 95% are seen a single time; nearly 0.5% belongs to the top ten. The specimen comprised CD4+ T cells from peripheral blood mononuclear cells, sampled after pregnancy. The source of these receptors is a female donor in good health, enrolled as a control in a pregnancy study. Both conserved end residues are part of each CDR3. The D gene is left open where the match is weak. Clone size is shown for a subset of rows, as once, few, many or a class of expanded clone.

size,V,D,J,DNA,CDR3
-,TRBV25-1,-,TRBJ1-1,TGTGCCAGCAGTGAATCATGGGGGGGGACTAAAGCTTTCTTT,CASSESWGGTKAFF
-,TRBV7-2,-,TRBJ1-1,TGTGCCAGCAGCTTAGGGCAGAACACTGAAGCTTTCTTT,CASSLGQNTEAFF
-,TRBV5-1,TRBD2,TRBJ2-5,TGCGCCAGCAGCGCTAGCGGGGGGGTTATCCAAGAGACCCAGTACTTC,CASSASGGVIQETQYF
once,TRBV7-8,-,TRBJ2-4,TGTGCCAGCAGCATATACCGCTGGACAGCTAAAAACATTCAGTACTTC,CASSIYRWTAKNIQYF
-,TRBV7-2,-,TRBJ1-6,TGTGCCAGCAGCGGGGCGAGCTCCTATAATTCACCCCTCCACTTT,CASSGASSYNSPLHF
-,TRBV19,-,TRBJ1-3,TGTGCCAGTAGCCTAGAGAGCCGGAGAAACACCATATATTTT,CASSLESRRNTIYF
-,TRBV5-4,-,TRBJ2-7,TGTGCCAGCAGACGAGTTAGCCTCTCCTACGAGCAGTACTTC,CASRRVSLSYEQYF
-,TRBV7-3,TRBD1,TRBJ1-3,TGTGCCAGCAGGCCTCCGGGACAGGGGATTTGGGACGGAAACACCATATATTTT,CASRPPGQGIWDGNTIYF
-,TRBV7-8,TRBD1,TRBJ1-1,TGTGCCAGCAGCTTAGTAGGACAGGGAAGGGATCTCACTGAAGCTTTCTTT,CASSLVGQGRDLTEAFF
-,TRBV9,-,TRBJ2-1,TGTGCCAGCAGCGTATCTCAGCGGCATGAGCAGTTCTTC,CASSVSQRHEQFF